This TCR beta chain was captured by sequencing in a study of shared T cell receptors in the human thymus. Method: immunoSEQ multiplex PCR; TCRdb's copy keeps in-frame clones and lacks some. The sample has some 640,000 clones, over 75% seen once. CDR3 length equals 14 residues. From germline, CDR1 is SGHRS and CDR2 YFSETQ. The V end lost 3 bases, the J end lost 2 bases, and 12 bases lay between the germline ends. These data also formed part of another study, on human thymus T cells. That paper states: Resections from corrective heart surgery supplied the thymus tissue. Thymic and blood repertoires appeared to show biased V and J gene usage.

Material: thymocytes. The chain joins TRBV5-1 to TRBJ2-7; a weak D match, TRBD2 (5 bases). The TCR originated in a boy less than two years old with a congenital heart defect. In DNA, the CDR3 is TGCGCCAGCAGCTGGGAGACGGTGGCCTACGAGCAGTACTTC. Amino acid sequence: CASSWETVAYEQYF.